This T cell receptor beta chain was profiled in a study of blood T cells in healthy people across ages. Study-wide results and limits: Diversity figures derived from one million T cells were judged to underestimate the true value. Changes in expanded clonotypes were possibly confounded, as the CMV status of donors was unknown. Unsorted PBMCs prevented conclusive naive versus antigen-experienced comparison.

Staff drew roughly 10 milliliters of peripheral blood from each donor. In this sample, this clonotype turned up a few times. Its antigen is still unknown. One junction end does not reproduce the germline sequence, and a read error may be involved. A sample-barcoded 5' primer and a J-beta primer mix were used in a second PCR of about 7 to 12 cycles. TCRdb reprocessed the 5' RACE reads with MiXCR, giving one entry per CDR3 protein. The sample consists of around 870,000 distinct CDR3 sequences, more than 25% of them appearing once. The CDR3 is 15 residues long. Germline assignment: CDR1 SGHRS and CDR2 YFSETQ.

The chain has TRBV5-1 and TRBJ2-7; TRBD2 aligns across 11 bases. Material for sequencing was blood. This sequence was found in a woman older than 75 in good health. CDR3 nucleotides: TGCGCCGGCAGCTTGGTAGCGGGGGGGGCTGATGAGCAGTACTTC. Protein product: CAGSLVAGGADEQYF.